This T cell receptor (beta chain) was sequenced for a study of metastatic and nonmetastatic thyroid tumors. Across the study: Repertoire comparison spanned blood and tumor or nodule tissue of malignant and benign thyroid patients. Regarding the study as a whole: Significantly higher TCR beta diversity was reportedly seen in malignant thyroid tumors than benign nodules, in blood and tumor.

No treatment of any kind had been given to any patient before thyroid surgery. TCRdb used MiXCR to call clones anew from the PCR reads. The sample includes some 35,000 clones, about 29% of them seen just once. V was trimmed by 4 bases and J by 6 bases, leaving 19 bases between them. The CDR3 runs to 16 residues. From germline, CDR1 is MDHEN and CDR2 SYDVKM. Comment on this clone: Its antigen is as yet unknown.

The TCR originated in a male donor with papillary thyroid cancer or a benign thyroid nodule (not recorded which). Some clones in this sample may be carry-over from other donors' samples. The sequenced sample consisted of blood. V usage is TRBV28 and J usage is TRBJ1-5, with D perhaps matching TRBD1 (6 bases). The chain's CDR3 is CASSYLWGDTGQPQHF. In DNA form, the CDR3 reads TGTGCCAGCAGTTACCTGTGGGGGGACACGGGTCAGCCCCAGCATTTT.